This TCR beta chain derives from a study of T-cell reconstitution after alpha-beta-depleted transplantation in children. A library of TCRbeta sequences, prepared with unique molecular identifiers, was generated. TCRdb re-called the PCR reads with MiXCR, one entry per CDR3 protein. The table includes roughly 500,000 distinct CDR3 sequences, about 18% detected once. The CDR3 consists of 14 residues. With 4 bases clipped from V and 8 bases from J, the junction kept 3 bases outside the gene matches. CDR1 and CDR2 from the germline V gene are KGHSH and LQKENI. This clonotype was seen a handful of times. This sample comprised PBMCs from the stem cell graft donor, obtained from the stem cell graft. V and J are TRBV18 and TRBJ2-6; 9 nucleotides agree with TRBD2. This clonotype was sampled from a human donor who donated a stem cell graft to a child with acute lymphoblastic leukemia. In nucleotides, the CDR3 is TGTGCCAGCTCACGGACTAGCGCGTCCAACGTCCTGACTTTC. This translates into CASSRTSASNVLTF.